The 20 T cell receptor beta chains below all came from one sample that was sequenced in a study of metastatic and nonmetastatic thyroid tumors. None of the patients had undergone any treatment ahead of thyroid surgery. Using MiXCR, TCRdb re-called clones from the PCR reads. The repertoire includes tens of thousands of clones, 15% to 20% of them detected once, and about a tenth sits in the top ten. The source material was blood. Every receptor here comes from a male donor with papillary thyroid cancer or a benign thyroid nodule (not recorded which). Some clones in this sample may be carry-over from other donors' samples.

The sample holds many counts of this clone. CDR3 bases: TGTGCCAGCAGTTTCGGCAGGGGGGGCGGCTACACCTTC. Residues: CASSFGRGGGYTF. V usage is TRBV27 and J usage is TRBJ1-2, with 7 bases aligning to TRBD1. Germline-derived CDR1 and CDR2 are MNHEY and SMNVEV (reference sequence). CDR3 length: 13 amino acids. Trimming at V came to 3 bases and at J to 8 bases, leaving 6 bases not matched to a gene.

V usage is TRBV30 and J usage is TRBJ2-3; the match to TRBD1 covers 10 bases. The junction had 7 bases not matched to a gene; V was cut back by 3 bases and J by 4 bases. CDR3 size: 15 residues. Germline CDR1 is GTSNPN and CDR2 is SVGIG (reference sequence). In nucleotides, the CDR3 is TGTGCCTGGAGCGCGACAGGGGGCTTGGCAGATACGCAGTATTTT. Translated: CAWSATGGLADTQYF.

There are many counts of this clone. The chain employs TRBV29-1 and TRBJ2-2; D tentatively fits TRBD1 or TRBD2 (6 bases each). Germline CDR1 and CDR2: SQVTM and ANQGSEA. V was shortened by 6 bases and J by 6 bases, with 17 bases between the two germline ends. CDR3 size: 14 residues. The CDR3 DNA reads TGCAGCGTCCCCCACGCGGGGACATCCGGGGAGCTGTTTTTT. As protein: CSVPHAGTSGELFF.

This clone was counted many times. The chain couples TRBV6-5 to TRBJ2-1, with D perhaps TRBD2 (5 bases). CDR1 is MNHEY, CDR2 SVGAGI, per germline. The CDR3 has 17 amino acids. Trimming pared 6 bases from V and 2 bases from J, leaving 20 bases between. CDR3 sequence (DNA): TGTGCCAGCAGGTTACCCTCCCGGACTGATACCTACAATGAGCAGTTCTTC. Encoded protein: CASRLPSRTDTYNEQFF.

Turning to this clone: A read error may be the cause here, since a much bigger clone is one base away. This CDR3 is CSVVRTGLGNEQFF. The CDR3 DNA is TGCAGCGTTGTGCGGACAGGATTGGGAAACGAGCAGTTCTTC. The chain recombines TRBV29-1 with TRBJ2-1; 7 nucleotides match TRBD1. Unmatched junction bases numbered 13, after V lost 4 bases and J lost 10 bases. Germline CDR1 SQVTM, CDR2 ANQGSEA. The CDR3 is 14 residues long.

Worth noting for this clone: Being one base from a much bigger clone, this may be a read error. V is TRBV9 and J is TRBJ2-5, with D possibly matching TRBD2 (6 bases). CDR1 and CDR2 (germline): SGDLS, YYNGEE. V was trimmed by 1 base and J by 5 bases, leaving 12 bases between them. This CDR3 comprises 14 residues. CDR3: CASSVYVAEETQYF. The CDR3 nucleotides are TGTGCCAGCAGCGTATATGTAGCGGAGGAGACCCAGTACTTC.

This clone has at least ten counts. The rearrangement uses TRBV7-3 and TRBJ2-1; TRBD1 matches at 9 bases. Per germline, CDR1 SGHTA and CDR2 FQGTGA. J gave up 4 bases and V 9 bases, and 16 bases lay outside the gene matches. This CDR3 contains 17 residues. The CDR3 spells CASARGGGTGPYNEQFF. CDR3 in DNA: TGTGCCAGTGCAAGGGGCGGTGGGACAGGGCCATACAATGAGCAGTTCTTC.

This clone was counted at least ten times. The rearrangement joins TRBV9 to TRBJ2-3, with a weak D call TRBD2 (7 bases). V lost 0 bases and J 1 base, leaving 18 bases between the germline ends. Germline V gene data show CDR1 as SGDLS and CDR2 as YYNGEE. This CDR3 is built from 18 residues. CDR3 sequence: CASSVDGGRLLGTDTQYF. The DNA for the CDR3 is TGTGCCAGCAGCGTAGACGGGGGGCGGCTTCTCGGCACAGATACGCAGTATTTT.

This clone has ten or more counts. The chain uses TRBV20-1 and TRBJ2-2, with 13 bases that match TRBD2. The CDR3 is 16 amino acids. V shed 3 bases and J 6 bases; nucleotides not matched to a gene: 7. Germline values: CDR1 DFQATT, CDR2 SNEGSKA (reference sequence). As DNA, the CDR3 is TGCAGTGCTAGTGATACTAGCGGGGGGGACTCCGGGGAGCTGTTTTTT. It is translated as CSASDTSGGDSGELFF.

This clone was seen a few times. Its ends do not fully match the called genes, so a read error is possible. This chain connects TRBV6-1 to TRBJ1-5; maybe TRBD1 (5 bases). This CDR3 is built from 13 residues. The germline CDR1 and CDR2 sequences are MNHNS and SASEGT. This chain's CDR3 is CDSSEVGAQTQHF. The CDR3 region has the DNA TGTGACAGCAGTGAAGTAGGGGCCCAGACCCAGCATTTT.

This clone occurred a few times. This may come from a read error, since a much larger clone is one base off. This chain connects TRBV25-1 to TRBJ1-1, with a weak D call TRBD1 (6 bases). Per the germline V gene, CDR1 is MGHDK and CDR2 is SYGVNS. The CDR3 sequence is 13 residues long. The CDR3 here is CASRQGSPTESFF. CDR3 sequence (DNA): TGTGCCAGCAGGCAGGGGTCCCCCACTGAATCTTTCTTT. The full variable domain, completed using reference TRBV25-1 and TRBJ1-1, is EADIYQTPRYLVIGTGKKITLECSQTMGHDKMYWYQQDPGMELHLIHYSYGVNSTEKGDLSSESTVSRIRTEHFPLTLESARPSHTSQYLCASRQGSPTESFFGQGTRLTVV.

There are a few counts of this clone. The chain uses TRBV13 and TRBJ2-5; D perhaps matches TRBD2 (6 bases). The germline V gene encodes CDR1 PRHDT and CDR2 FYEKMQ (reference sequence). The CDR3 is 14 residues long. V lost 3 bases and J 5 bases, leaving 13 bases between the germline ends. CDR3: CASSLVRGGETQYF. CDR3 DNA sequence: TGTGCCAGCAGCTTGGTGCGGGGCGGTGAGACCCAGTACTTC. Full variable domain (remainder filled in from reference TRBV13 and TRBJ2-5): AAGVIQSPRHLIKEKRETATLKCYPIPRHDTVYWYQQGPGQDPQFLISFYEKMQSDKGSIPDRFSAQQFSDYHSELNMSSLELGDSALYFCASSLVRGGETQYFGPGTRLLVL.

This clone was observed many times. V and J are TRBV30 and TRBJ2-6, with D perhaps given as TRBD1 or TRBD2 (5 bases each). The germline V gene encodes CDR1 GTSNPN and CDR2 SVGIG (reference sequence). Trimming removed 5 bases from V and 0 bases from J, with 5 bases in between. The CDR3 length is 13 residues. CDR3 protein: CAWGTSGANVLTF. In DNA, the CDR3 is TGTGCCTGGGGGACCTCTGGGGCCAACGTCCTGACTTTC.

Note on this clone: A much larger clonotype is one base distant, so this may be a read error. The chain carries TRBV7-2 and TRBJ1-4, with D unclear. V shed 2 bases and J shed 4 bases, with 8 bases lying between them. The CDR3 is 14 amino acids. CDR1 and CDR2 (germline): SGHTA, FQGNSA. The CDR3 protein is CASSLCAINEKLFF. The CDR3 DNA reads TGTGCCAGCAGCTTATGCGCGATTAATGAAAAACTGTTTTTT.

This clone was seen repeatedly, ten times or more. V is TRBV6-1 and J is TRBJ2-1; D is unclear. Germline V CDR1 and CDR2: MNHNS, SASEGT. V was trimmed by 9 bases and J by 4 bases, leaving 13 bases between them. The CDR3 totals 13 residues. In DNA form, the CDR3 reads TGTGCCAGTCGTGGTTCGGTTTACAATGAGCAGTTCTTC. Translating gives CASRGSVYNEQFF.

The table lists this clone with many counts. Written as DNA, the CDR3 is TGCGCCAGCAGGGTGGGGCTAGGGGGCGCATACGAGCAGTACGTC. Its protein is CASRVGLGGAYEQYV. The chain has TRBV10-1 and TRBJ2-7; 7 bases align to TRBD1. V lost 6 bases to trimming and J lost 4 bases; unmatched junction nucleotides: 12. Germline loops: CDR1 WNHNN, CDR2 SYGVQD (reference sequence). The CDR3 is made up of 15 amino acids.

This clone was seen repeatedly, ten times or more. V is TRBV7-9 and J is TRBJ1-2; D gene uncertain. V was shortened by 5 bases and J by 4 bases, with 17 bases between the two germline ends. Germline lookup yields CDR1 SEHNR and CDR2 FQNEAQ (reference sequence). The CDR3 loop spans 15 amino acids. CDR3 coding DNA: TGTGCCAGCAGCCCCCCGGTACGCAGACCCTATGGCTACACCTTC. Protein sequence: CASSPPVRRPYGYTF.

Worth noting for this clone: This may arise from a read error, as a much more abundant clone is one base away. The chain employs TRBV3-1 and TRBJ1-4, with 12 bases that match TRBD1. The V gene end was trimmed by 7 bases and the J gene end by 4 bases; junction bases not matched to a gene: 13. Germline V CDR1 and CDR2: LGHDT, YNNKEL (reference sequence). This CDR3 spans 18 amino acids. The CDR3 DNA reads TGTGCCAGCATCCACAGCCGGGACAGGGGGCTTGGTAATGAAAAACTGTTTTTT. This encodes CASIHSRDRGLGNEKLFF.

This clone came up many times. This chain connects TRBV20-1 to TRBJ2-3; 10 bases line up with TRBD2. CDR1 is DFQATT, CDR2 SNEGSKA, per germline (reference sequence). The CDR3 loop spans 15 amino acids. V lost 6 bases to trimming and J lost 4 bases; unmatched junction nucleotides: 10. CDR3 in amino acids: CSAHHLAGVPDTQYF. The CDR3 nucleotides are TGCAGTGCCCACCACCTAGCGGGGGTGCCAGATACGCAGTATTTT.

Comments on this clone: A much larger clone differs from this one at a single base, so this may be a read error. The chain links TRBV10-3 to TRBJ1-1; no reliable D call. The V gene lost 7 bases and the J gene lost 1 base, with 7 bases spanning the gap. CDR1 and CDR2 (germline): ENHRY, SYGVKD. This CDR3 comprises 12 residues. The CDR3 loop reads CAITTWNTEAFF. CDR3 bases: TGTGCCATCACAACTTGGAACACTGAAGCTTTCTTT.